A selection of T cell receptor beta chains follows, all from one sample in a study of cytomegalovirus exposure and HLA in healthy donors. The table came from immunoSEQ multiplex PCR; TCRdb's copy has only in-frame clones and leaves some out. This sample carries about 110,000 clones, around two thirds of them seen once, and the ten largest clones take roughly 2.6%. The material sequenced was PBMCs. These receptors all come from a man in his forties or fifties in good health and CMV-seropositive. The CDR3 runs from the conserved cysteine through the conserved F or W. Each record gives: clone size, V gene, J gene, D gene, CDR3 DNA, CDR3 protein. A D gene is named only where the DNA matches it firmly. Only part of the rows carry a size: once, few, many, or a class if the clone is expanded.

clone size: NA; V gene: TRBV21-1; J gene: TRBJ1-2; D gene: NA; CDR3 DNA: TGTGCCAGCAAGTCCGGGAGAAGTGCTGGCTACACCTTC; CDR3 protein: CASKSGRSAGYTF
clone size: NA; V gene: TRBV29-1; J gene: TRBJ1-4; D gene: TRBD1; CDR3 DNA: TGCAGCGTTGGGGACAGGGGGACTAATGAAAAACTGTTTTTT; CDR3 protein: CSVGDRGTNEKLFF
clone size: NA; V gene: TRBV27; J gene: TRBJ2-3; D gene: NA; CDR3 DNA: TGTGCCAGCAGAGATACTAGCACAGATACGCAGTATTTT; CDR3 protein: CASRDTSTDTQYF
clone size: NA; V gene: TRBV7-2; J gene: TRBJ2-2; D gene: TRBD2; CDR3 DNA: TGTGCCAGCAGCTTAAATAGCGGGGGGGCCCCCGGGGAGCTGTTTTTT; CDR3 protein: CASSLNSGGAPGELFF
clone size: NA; V gene: TRBV5-1; J gene: TRBJ2-3; D gene: NA; CDR3 DNA: TGCGCCAGCAGCCAGGACAGATACACAGATACGCAGTATTTT; CDR3 protein: CASSQDRYTDTQYF
clone size: NA; V gene: TRBV5-1; J gene: TRBJ2-7; D gene: NA; CDR3 DNA: TGCGCCAGCAGCTTGGACGTACCGCCAACTTACGAGCAGTACTTC; CDR3 protein: CASSLDVPPTYEQYF
clone size: NA; V gene: TRBV25-1; J gene: TRBJ1-1; D gene: NA; CDR3 DNA: TGTGCCAGCAGTTCCGGGACGGAGGGCACTGAAGCTTTCTTT; CDR3 protein: CASSSGTEGTEAFF
clone size: once; V gene: TRBV5-8; J gene: TRBJ2-1; D gene: TRBD2; CDR3 DNA: TGTGCCAGCGCTGACCTCTCCGGGGGGATGAACAATGAGCAGTTCTTC; CDR3 protein: CASADLSGGMNNEQFF
clone size: NA; V gene: TRBV19; J gene: TRBJ2-1; D gene: NA; CDR3 DNA: TGTGCCAGTAGTCCAGGGGCCCGGGACTATCACAATGAGCAGTTCTTC; CDR3 protein: CASSPGARDYHNEQFF
clone size: NA; V gene: TRBV7-2; J gene: TRBJ1-2; D gene: TRBD1; CDR3 DNA: TGTGCCAGCAACCGGGACAGGGAAGGCTACACCTTC; CDR3 protein: CASNRDREGYTF
clone size: NA; V gene: TRBV4-1; J gene: TRBJ1-2; D gene: TRBD1; CDR3 DNA: TGCGCCAGCACCGGATCCGGGACAGACTATGGCTACACCTTC; CDR3 protein: CASTGSGTDYGYTF